The 10 T cell receptor beta chains below were found in one sample sequenced in a study of shared clonotypes between healthy human individuals. TCRdb keeps only in-frame clones here, not all; method: immunoSEQ multiplex PCR. The top ten clones hold about 13% of a sample with hundreds of thousands of clones, roughly 83% of them seen once. Sequencing used PBMCs. These receptors originate from a woman between 40 and 50 years old in good health. Some clones in this sample may be carry-over from other donors' samples.

This chain links TRBV6-5 with TRBJ2-3; D possibly uses TRBD1 or TRBD2 (6 bases each). V lost 5 bases and J lost 6, with 12 bases in between. Germline CDR1 MNHEY, CDR2 SVGAGI. This CDR3 is 13 amino acids long. The chain's CDR3 is CASSGMGGDTQYF. In DNA form, the CDR3 reads TGTGCCAGCAGTGGGATGGGGGGCGATACGCAGTATTTT.

The V call is TRBV6-5, the J call TRBJ1-5; TRBD1 agrees at 8 bases. Germline CDR1 reads MNHEY; CDR2 reads SVGAGI. The CDR3 runs to 14 residues. After removal of 6 bases from V and 5 bases from J, the junction contained 6 bases not matched to a gene. CDR3 in amino acids: CASRCQGADQPQHF. The CDR3 DNA reads as TGTGCCAGCAGATGTCAGGGGGCCGATCAGCCCCAGCATTTT.

The V call is TRBV7-6, the J call TRBJ2-3; the D call may be TRBD1 or TRBD2 (6 bases each). Germline assignment: CDR1 SGHVS and CDR2 FNYEAQ. Trimming took 1 base from V and 0 from J, leaving 11 bases between them. The CDR3 contains 16 residues. The CDR3 loop reads CASSLGAGHSTDTQYF. The CDR3 bases are TGTGCCAGCAGCTTAGGTGCGGGACACAGCACAGATACGCAGTATTTT.

V usage is TRBV28 and J usage is TRBJ2-2; TRBD1 is a possible D gene (8 bases). The CDR3 covers 15 residues. V was trimmed by 7 bases and J by 5 bases, leaving 17 bases between them. The germline V gene has CDR1 MDHEN and CDR2 SYDVKM. CDR3 protein: CASTPTGEGTGELFF. The CDR3 DNA reads as TGTGCCAGCACACCGACAGGGGAGGGGACCGGGGAGCTGTTTTTT. The full variable domain, with the rest looked up from reference TRBV28 and TRBJ2-2, is DVKVTQSSRYLVKRTGEKVFLECVQDMDHENMFWYRQDPGLGLRLIYFSYDVKMKEKGDIPEGYSVSREKKERFSLILESASTNQTSMYLCASTPTGEGTGELFFGEGSRLTVL.

The chain carries TRBV5-4 and TRBJ2-7; 7 nucleotides agree with TRBD2. V lost 4 bases to trimming and J lost 7 bases; unmatched junction nucleotides: 11. Germline V gene data show CDR1 as SGHNT and CDR2 as YYREEE (reference sequence). The CDR3 covers 14 residues. The CDR3 coding sequence is TGTGCCAGCAGCAATGGACTAGACTATAGGGAGCAGTACTTC. Translated, it gives CASSNGLDYREQYF.

This CDR3 is CASGTWHTKETQYF. In DNA, the CDR3 is TGTGCCAGCGGGACTTGGCACACGAAAGAGACCCAGTACTTC. This chain joins TRBV5-6 and TRBJ2-5; a possible D gene is TRBD2 (6 bases). V was cut by 7 bases and J by 3 bases, with 16 bases left in between. This CDR3 is built from 14 residues. CDR1 and CDR2 from the germline V gene are SGHDT and YYEEEE. Full variable domain (outside the CDR3, taken from reference TRBV5-6 and TRBJ2-5): DAGVTQSPTHLIKTRGQQVTLRCSPKSGHDTVSWYQQALGQGPQFIFQYYEEEERQRGNFPDRFSGHQFPNYSSELNVNALLLGDSALYLCASGTWHTKETQYFGPGTRLLVL.

The chain is built from TRBV28 and TRBJ1-2, with TRBD1 matching over 9 bases. The CDR3 extends over 15 amino acids. Looked up from germline, CDR1 is MDHEN and CDR2 is SYDVKM. Trimming took 5 bases from V and 8 from J; bases not matched to a gene: 12. In DNA, the CDR3 is TGTGCCAGCAGTCGTCCCGGGACAGGGACGCACGGCTACACCTTC. As protein: CASSRPGTGTHGYTF.

The genes are TRBV14 and TRBJ2-5; D perhaps matches TRBD1 (5 bases). Judging by the DNA end, TRBJ2-7 fits better; the J call may be wrong. The CDR3 contains 14 residues. CDR1 and CDR2 (germline): SGHDN, FVKESK. CDR3 loop: CASSWRQRTYEQYF. DNA of the CDR3: TGTGCCAGCAGTTGGAGACAGCGTACCTACGAGCAGTACTTC.

The chain uses TRBV19 and TRBJ2-7; 8 bases match TRBD1. The CDR3 extends over 15 amino acids. V was clipped by 5 bases and J by 1 base; unmatched bases: 7. The germline CDR1 and CDR2 sequences are LNHDA and SQIVND (reference sequence). The CDR3 nucleotides are TGTGCCAGTAGTGTCCGACAGGGGATTTCCTACGAGCAGTACTTC. Protein product: CASSVRQGISYEQYF. The whole variable domain, filled in from reference TRBV19 and TRBJ2-7, reads DGGITQSPKYLFRKEGQNVTLSCEQNLNHDAMYWYRQDPGQGLRLIYYSQIVNDFQKGDIAEGYSVSREKKESFPLTVTSAQKNPTAFYLCASSVRQGISYEQYFGPGTRLTVT.

The rearrangement links TRBV7-6 to TRBJ2-3; 9 bases map to TRBD2. The junction had 3 bases not matched to a gene; V was cut back by 0 bases and J by 2 bases. The CDR3 covers 16 residues. Germline V gives CDR1 SGHVS, CDR2 FNYEAQ. The CDR3 loop reads CASSLAASGNTDTQYF. Written as DNA, the CDR3 is TGTGCCAGCAGCTTAGCGGCTAGCGGGAACACAGATACGCAGTATTTT.